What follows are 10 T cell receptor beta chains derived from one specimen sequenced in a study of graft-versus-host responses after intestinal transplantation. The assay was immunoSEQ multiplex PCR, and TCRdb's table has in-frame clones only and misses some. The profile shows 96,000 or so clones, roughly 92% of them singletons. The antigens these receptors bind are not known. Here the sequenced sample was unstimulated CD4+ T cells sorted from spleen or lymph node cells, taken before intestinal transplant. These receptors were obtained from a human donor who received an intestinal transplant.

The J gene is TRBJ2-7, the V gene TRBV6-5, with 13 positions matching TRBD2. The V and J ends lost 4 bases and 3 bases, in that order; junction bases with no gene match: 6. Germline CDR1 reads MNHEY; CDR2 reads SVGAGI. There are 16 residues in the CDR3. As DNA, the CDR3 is TGTGCCAGCAGTTCCCGTCGGACTAGCGGGAGCTACGAGCAGTACTTC. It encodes CASSSRRTSGSYEQYF.

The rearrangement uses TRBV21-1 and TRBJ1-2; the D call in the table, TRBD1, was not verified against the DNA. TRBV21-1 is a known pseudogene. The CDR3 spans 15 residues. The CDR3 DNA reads TGTGCCAGCAGCCTGGACATAATGGGGTTGAGTGGCTACACCTTC. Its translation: CASSLDIMGLSGYTF.

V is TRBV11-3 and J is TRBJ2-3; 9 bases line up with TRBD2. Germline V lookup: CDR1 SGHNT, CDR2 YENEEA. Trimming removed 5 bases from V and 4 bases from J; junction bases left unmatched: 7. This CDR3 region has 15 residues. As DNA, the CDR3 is TGTGCCAGCAGCCCTGGGACTAGCTGGGCAGATACGCAGTATTTT. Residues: CASSPGTSWADTQYF.

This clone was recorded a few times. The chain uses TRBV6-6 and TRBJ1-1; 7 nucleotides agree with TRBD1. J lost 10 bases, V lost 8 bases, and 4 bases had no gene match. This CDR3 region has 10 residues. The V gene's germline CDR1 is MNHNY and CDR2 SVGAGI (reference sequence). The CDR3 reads CASWGQSAFF. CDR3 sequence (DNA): TGTGCCAGCTGGGGACAGTCAGCTTTCTTT.

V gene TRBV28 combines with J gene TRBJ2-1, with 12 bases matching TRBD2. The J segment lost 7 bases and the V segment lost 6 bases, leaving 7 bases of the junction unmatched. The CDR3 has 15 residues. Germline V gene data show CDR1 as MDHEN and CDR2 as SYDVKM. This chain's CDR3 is CASSASSGGVNEQFF. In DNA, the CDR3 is TGTGCCAGCAGCGCCTCTAGCGGGGGGGTAAATGAGCAGTTCTTC.

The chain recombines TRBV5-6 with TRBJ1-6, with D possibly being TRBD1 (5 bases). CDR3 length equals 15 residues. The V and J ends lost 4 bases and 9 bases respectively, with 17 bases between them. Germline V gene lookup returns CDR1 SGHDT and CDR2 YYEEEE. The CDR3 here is CASSGGGFIGSPLHF. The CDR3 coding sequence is TGTGCCAGCAGCGGTGGGGGGTTTATTGGTTCACCCCTCCACTTT.

Here the CDR3 reads CASSDGEGYGYTF. The CDR3 DNA is TGTGCCAGTAGTGATGGGGAGGGCTATGGCTACACCTTC. This chain links TRBV19 with TRBJ1-2; D not certain. Germline V gene sequence: CDR1 LNHDA, CDR2 SQIVND (reference sequence). The CDR3 has 13 amino acids. The V and J ends lost 5 bases and 4 bases respectively, with 11 bases between them.

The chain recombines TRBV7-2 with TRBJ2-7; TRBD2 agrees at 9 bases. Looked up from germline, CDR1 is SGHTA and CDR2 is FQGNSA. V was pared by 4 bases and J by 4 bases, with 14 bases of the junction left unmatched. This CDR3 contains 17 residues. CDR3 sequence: CASSSGFRGTSRYEQYF. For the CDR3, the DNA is TGTGCCAGCAGCTCTGGTTTTAGGGGGACTAGCCGATACGAGCAGTACTTC.

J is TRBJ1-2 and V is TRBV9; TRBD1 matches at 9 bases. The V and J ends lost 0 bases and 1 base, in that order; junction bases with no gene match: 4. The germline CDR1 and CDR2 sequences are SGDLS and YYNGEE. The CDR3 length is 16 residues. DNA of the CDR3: TGTGCCAGCAGCGTAGGAGGGACAGGGTTTAACTATGGCTACACCTTC. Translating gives CASSVGGTGFNYGYTF.

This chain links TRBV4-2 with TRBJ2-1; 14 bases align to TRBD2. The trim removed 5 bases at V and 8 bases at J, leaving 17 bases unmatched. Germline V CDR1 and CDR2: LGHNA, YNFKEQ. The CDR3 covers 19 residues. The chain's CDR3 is CASSSRSGTSGGNRDEQFF. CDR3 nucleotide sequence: TGTGCCAGCAGCTCAAGATCCGGGACTAGCGGGGGTAACAGGGATGAGCAGTTCTTC.